This T cell receptor (beta chain) is from a study of Graves' ophthalmopathy and Graves' hyperthyroidism. Trimming left V 3 bases short and J 0 bases short, with 15 bases between. Germline lookup yields CDR1 LNHNV and CDR2 YYDKDF (reference sequence). The CDR3 loop spans 16 amino acids. Participants with hyperthyroidism, aged 18 to 65, were newly diagnosed with under 2 months' duration. Clinical symptoms, serum thyroxine, TRAb, thyroid ultrasound and orbital computed tomography determined diagnosis. The study amplified TCR beta CDR3 regions using RNA transcripts. Scientists carried out first-round RT-PCR using HTBI primers and then a second-round multiplex PCR. Each CDR3 protein gets one entry after TCRdb re-called the multiplex PCR reads with MiXCR. Among around 1.1 million distinct CDR3 sequences listed, about two fifths were seen once.

This chain links TRBV15 with TRBJ2-7; the D gene is possibly TRBD1 (5 bases). The clonotype comes from an adult man with Graves' hyperthyroidism. The sample comprised peripheral blood or thyroid tissue (not recorded which). The CDR3: CATSSLGAGPSYEQYF. The CDR3 coding sequence is TGTGCCACCAGCAGCCTTGGGGCAGGGCCCTCCTACGAGCAGTACTTC.